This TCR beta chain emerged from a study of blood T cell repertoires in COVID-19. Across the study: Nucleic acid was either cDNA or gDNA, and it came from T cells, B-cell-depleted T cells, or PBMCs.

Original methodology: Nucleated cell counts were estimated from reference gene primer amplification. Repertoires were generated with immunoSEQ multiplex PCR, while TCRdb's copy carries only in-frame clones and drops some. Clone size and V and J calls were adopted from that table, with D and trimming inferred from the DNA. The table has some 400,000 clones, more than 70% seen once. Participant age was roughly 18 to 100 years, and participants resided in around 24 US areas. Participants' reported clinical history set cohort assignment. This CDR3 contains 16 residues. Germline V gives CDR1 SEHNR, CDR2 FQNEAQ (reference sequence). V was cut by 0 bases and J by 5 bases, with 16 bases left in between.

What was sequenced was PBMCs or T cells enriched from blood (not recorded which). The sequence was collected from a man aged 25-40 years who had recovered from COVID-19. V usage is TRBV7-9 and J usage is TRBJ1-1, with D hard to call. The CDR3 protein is CASSLAELTSGTEAFF. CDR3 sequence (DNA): TGTGCCAGCAGCTTAGCAGAATTGACATCGGGGACTGAAGCTTTCTTT.